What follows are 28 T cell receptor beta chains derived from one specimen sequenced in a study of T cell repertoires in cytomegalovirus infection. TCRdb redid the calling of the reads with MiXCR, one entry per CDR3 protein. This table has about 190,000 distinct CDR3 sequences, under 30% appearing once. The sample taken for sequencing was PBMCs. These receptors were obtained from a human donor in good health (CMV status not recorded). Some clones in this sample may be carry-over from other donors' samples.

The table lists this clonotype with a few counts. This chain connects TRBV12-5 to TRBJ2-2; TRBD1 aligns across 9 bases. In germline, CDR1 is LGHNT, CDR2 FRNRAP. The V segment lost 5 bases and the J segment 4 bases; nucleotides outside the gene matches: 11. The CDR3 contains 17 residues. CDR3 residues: CASGVPIDRGFTGELFF. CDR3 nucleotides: TGTGCTAGTGGTGTGCCTATTGACAGGGGGTTCACCGGGGAGCTGTTTTTT.

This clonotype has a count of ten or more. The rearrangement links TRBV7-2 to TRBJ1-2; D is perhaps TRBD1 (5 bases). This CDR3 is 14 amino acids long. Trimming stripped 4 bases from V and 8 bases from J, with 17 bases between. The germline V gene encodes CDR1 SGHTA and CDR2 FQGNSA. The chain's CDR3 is CASSSRGTIRGYTF. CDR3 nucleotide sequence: TGTGCCAGCAGCTCCAGAGGGACGATTCGGGGCTACACCTTC.

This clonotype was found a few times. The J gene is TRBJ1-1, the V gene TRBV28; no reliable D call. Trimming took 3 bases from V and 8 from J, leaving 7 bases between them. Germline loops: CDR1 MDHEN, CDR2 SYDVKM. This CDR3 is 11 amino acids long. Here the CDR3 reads CASSFPSEAFF. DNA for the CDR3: TGTGCCAGCAGTTTCCCCTCCGAAGCTTTCTTT. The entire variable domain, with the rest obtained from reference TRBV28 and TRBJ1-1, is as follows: DVKVTQSSRYLVKRTGEKVFLECVQDMDHENMFWYRQDPGLGLRLIYFSYDVKMKEKGDIPEGYSVSREKKERFSLILESASTNQTSMYLCASSFPSEAFFGQGTRLTVV.

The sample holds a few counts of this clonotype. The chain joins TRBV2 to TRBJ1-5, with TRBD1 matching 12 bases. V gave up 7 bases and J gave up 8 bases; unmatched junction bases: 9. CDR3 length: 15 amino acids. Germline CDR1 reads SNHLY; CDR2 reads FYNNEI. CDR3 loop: CASNHPGQGAEPQHF. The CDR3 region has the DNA TGTGCCAGCAACCATCCGGGACAGGGGGCTGAGCCCCAGCATTTT.

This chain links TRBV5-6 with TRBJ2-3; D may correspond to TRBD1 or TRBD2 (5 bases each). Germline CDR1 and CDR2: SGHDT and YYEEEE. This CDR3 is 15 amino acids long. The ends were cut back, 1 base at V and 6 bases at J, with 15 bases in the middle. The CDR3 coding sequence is TGTGCCAGCAGCTTGCGTCCCGGGGCCGGGGATACGCAGTATTTT. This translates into CASSLRPGAGDTQYF. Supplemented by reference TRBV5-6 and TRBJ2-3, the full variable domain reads DAGVTQSPTHLIKTRGQQVTLRCSPKSGHDTVSWYQQALGQGPQFIFQYYEEEERQRGNFPDRFSGHQFPNYSSELNVNALLLGDSALYLCASSLRPGAGDTQYFGPGTRLTVL.

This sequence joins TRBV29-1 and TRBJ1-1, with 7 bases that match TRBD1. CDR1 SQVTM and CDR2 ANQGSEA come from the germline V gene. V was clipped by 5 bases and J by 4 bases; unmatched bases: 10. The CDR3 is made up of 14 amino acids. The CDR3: CSVLNEGARTEAFF. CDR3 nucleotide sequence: TGCAGCGTTTTGAATGAGGGGGCGCGCACTGAAGCTTTCTTT.

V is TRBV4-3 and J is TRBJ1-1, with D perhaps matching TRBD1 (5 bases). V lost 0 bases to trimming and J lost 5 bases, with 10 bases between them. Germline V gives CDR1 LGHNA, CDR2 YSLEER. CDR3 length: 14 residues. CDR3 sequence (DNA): TGCGCCAGCAGCCAAGAACCAAGGGGAACTGAAGCTTTCTTT. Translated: CASSQEPRGTEAFF.

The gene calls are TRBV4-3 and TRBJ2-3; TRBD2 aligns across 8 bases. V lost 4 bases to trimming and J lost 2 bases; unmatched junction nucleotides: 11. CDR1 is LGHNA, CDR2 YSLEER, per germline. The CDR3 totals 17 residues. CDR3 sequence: CASSLGRGGVNTDTQYF. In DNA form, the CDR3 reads TGCGCCAGCAGCCTCGGACGGGGGGGGGTAAACACAGATACGCAGTATTTT.

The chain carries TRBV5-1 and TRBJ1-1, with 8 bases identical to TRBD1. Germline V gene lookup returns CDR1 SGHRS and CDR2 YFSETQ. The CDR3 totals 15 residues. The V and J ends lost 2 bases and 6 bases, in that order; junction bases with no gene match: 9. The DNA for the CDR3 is TGCGCCAGCAGCTTCACATCAGGGGGCGCCGCTGAAGCTTTCTTT. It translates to CASSFTSGGAAEAFF.

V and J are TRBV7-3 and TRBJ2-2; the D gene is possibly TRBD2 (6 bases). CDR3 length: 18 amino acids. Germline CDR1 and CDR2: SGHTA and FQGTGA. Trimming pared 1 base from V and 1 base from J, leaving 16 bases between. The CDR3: CASSLIPPGGENTGELFF. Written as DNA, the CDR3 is TGTGCCAGCAGCTTAATCCCCCCCGGCGGGGAGAACACCGGGGAGCTGTTTTTT. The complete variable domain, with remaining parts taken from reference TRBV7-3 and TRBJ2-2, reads GAGVSQTPSNKVTEKGKYVELRCDPISGHTALYWYRQSLGQGPEFLIYFQGTGAADDSGLPNDRFFAVRPEGSVSTLKIQRTERGDSAVYLCASSLIPPGGENTGELFFGEGSRLTVL.

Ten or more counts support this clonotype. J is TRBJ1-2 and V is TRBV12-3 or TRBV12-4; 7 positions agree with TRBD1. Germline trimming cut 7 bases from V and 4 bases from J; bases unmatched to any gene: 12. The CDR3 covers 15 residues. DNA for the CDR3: TGTGCCAGCACCTCGGAGAGGGGGCCAATCTATGGCTACACCTTC. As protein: CASTSERGPIYGYTF.

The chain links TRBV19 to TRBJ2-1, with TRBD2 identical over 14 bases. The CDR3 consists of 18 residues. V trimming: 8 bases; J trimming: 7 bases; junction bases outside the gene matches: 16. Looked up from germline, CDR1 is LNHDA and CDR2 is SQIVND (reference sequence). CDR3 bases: TGTGCCAGTGGTGAGTTTTCCCCGGGACTAGCGGGAGTGAATGAGCAGTTCTTC. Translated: CASGEFSPGLAGVNEQFF.

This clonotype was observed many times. CDR3 coding DNA: TGTGCCAGCAGCTTAAAAGGCAGGGGAATACGATTCTCTGGGGCCAACGTCCTGACTTTC. This translates into CASSLKGRGIRFSGANVLTF. The genes are TRBV7-2 and TRBJ2-6, with a tentative D call TRBD1 (6 bases). Between the trimmed V and J ends, which lost 2 bases and 0 bases, there was a span of 20 bases. The germline gives CDR1 SGHTA, CDR2 FQGNSA. The CDR3 runs 20 residues.

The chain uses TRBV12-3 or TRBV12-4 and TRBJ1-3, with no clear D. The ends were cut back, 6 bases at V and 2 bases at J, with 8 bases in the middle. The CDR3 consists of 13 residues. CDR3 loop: CASRSGAGNTIYF. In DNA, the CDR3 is TGTGCCAGCAGATCGGGAGCTGGAAACACCATATATTTT.

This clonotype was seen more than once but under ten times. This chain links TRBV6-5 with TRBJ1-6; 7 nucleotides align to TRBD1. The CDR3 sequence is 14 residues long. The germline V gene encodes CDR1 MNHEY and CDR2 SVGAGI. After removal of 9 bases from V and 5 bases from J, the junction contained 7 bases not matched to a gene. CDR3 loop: CASKRDRDNSPLHF. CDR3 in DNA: TGTGCCAGTAAGAGGGACAGAGATAATTCACCCCTCCACTTT.

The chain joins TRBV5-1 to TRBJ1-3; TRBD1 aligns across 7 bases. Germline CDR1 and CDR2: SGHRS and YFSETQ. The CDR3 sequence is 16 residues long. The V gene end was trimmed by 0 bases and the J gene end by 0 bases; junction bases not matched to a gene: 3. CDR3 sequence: CASSLEGAGSGNTIYF. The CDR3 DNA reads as TGCGCCAGCAGCTTGGAGGGGGCTGGCTCTGGAAACACCATATATTTT.

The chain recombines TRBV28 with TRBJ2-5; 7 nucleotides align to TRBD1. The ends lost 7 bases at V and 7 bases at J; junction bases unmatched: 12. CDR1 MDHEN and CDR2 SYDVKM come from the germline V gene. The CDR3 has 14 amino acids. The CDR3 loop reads CASIPSTGLVTQYF. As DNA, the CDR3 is TGTGCCAGCATACCCTCGACAGGGCTCGTGACCCAGTACTTC.

CDR3 nucleotides: TGTGCCAGCAGCGCCCTTGAGCGGGGAAACACCGGGGAGCTGTTTTTT. Translated, it gives CASSALERGNTGELFF. The J gene is TRBJ2-2, the V gene TRBV7-2; TRBD2 agrees at 7 bases. V lost 5 bases, J lost 2 bases, and 8 bases stayed unmatched. The CDR3 spans 16 residues. CDR1 and CDR2 from the germline V gene are SGHTA and FQGNSA.

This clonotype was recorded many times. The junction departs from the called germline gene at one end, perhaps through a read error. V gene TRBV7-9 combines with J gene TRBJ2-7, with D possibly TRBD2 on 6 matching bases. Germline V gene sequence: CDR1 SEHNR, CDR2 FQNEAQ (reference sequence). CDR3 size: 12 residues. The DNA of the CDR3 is TGTGCCAGCAGCTTAGCGCGCGGGGTTTGGGACTTC. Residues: CASSLARGVWDF.

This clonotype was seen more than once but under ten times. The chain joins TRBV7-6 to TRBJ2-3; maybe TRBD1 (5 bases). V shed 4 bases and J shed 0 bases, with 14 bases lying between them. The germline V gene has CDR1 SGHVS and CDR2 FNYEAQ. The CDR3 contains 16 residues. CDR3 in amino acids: CASSSAQGSSTDTQYF. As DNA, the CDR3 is TGTGCCAGCAGCTCCGCCCAGGGTTCTAGCACAGATACGCAGTATTTT.

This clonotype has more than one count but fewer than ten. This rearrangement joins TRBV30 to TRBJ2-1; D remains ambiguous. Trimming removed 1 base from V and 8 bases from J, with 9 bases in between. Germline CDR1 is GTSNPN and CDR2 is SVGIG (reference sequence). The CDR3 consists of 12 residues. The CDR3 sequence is CAWSGGRYEQFF. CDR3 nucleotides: TGTGCCTGGAGTGGCGGACGCTATGAGCAGTTCTTC.

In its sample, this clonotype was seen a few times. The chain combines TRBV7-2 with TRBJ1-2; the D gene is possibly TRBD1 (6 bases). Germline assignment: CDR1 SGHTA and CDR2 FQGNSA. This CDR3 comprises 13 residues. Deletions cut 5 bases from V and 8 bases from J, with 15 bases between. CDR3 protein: CASSQQGRSGYTF. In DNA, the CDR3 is TGTGCCAGCAGCCAACAGGGCCGGAGCGGCTACACCTTC.

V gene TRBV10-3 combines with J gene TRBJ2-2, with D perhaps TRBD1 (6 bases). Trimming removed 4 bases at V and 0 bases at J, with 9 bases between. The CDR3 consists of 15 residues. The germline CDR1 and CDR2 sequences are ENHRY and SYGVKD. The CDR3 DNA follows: TGTGCCATCAGTGCTGGGACACCGAACACCGGGGAGCTGTTTTTT. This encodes CAISAGTPNTGELFF.

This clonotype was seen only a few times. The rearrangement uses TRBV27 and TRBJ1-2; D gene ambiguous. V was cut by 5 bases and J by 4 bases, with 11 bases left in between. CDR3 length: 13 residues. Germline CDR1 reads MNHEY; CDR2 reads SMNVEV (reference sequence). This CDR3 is CASSEGVLYGYTF. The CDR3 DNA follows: TGTGCCAGCAGTGAGGGCGTCCTCTATGGCTACACCTTC.

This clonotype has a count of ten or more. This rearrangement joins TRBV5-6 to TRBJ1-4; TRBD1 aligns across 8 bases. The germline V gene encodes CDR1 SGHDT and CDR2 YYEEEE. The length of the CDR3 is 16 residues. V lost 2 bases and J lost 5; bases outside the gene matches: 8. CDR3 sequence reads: CASSFFATGDNEKLFF. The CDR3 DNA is TGTGCCAGCAGCTTTTTCGCGACAGGGGACAATGAAAAACTGTTTTTT.

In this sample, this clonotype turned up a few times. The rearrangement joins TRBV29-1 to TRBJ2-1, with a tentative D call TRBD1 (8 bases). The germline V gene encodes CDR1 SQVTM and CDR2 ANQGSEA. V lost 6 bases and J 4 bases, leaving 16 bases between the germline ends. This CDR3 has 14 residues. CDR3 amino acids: CSVRTGRGYNEQFF. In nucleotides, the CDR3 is TGCAGCGTCCGGACAGGGAGGGGGTACAATGAGCAGTTCTTC.

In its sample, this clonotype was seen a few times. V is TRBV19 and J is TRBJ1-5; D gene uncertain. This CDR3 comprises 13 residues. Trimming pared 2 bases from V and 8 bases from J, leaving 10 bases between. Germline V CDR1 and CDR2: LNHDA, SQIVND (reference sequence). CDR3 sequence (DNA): TGTGCCAGTAGTATATCACAGTCCAAGCCCCAGCATTTT. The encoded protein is CASSISQSKPQHF.

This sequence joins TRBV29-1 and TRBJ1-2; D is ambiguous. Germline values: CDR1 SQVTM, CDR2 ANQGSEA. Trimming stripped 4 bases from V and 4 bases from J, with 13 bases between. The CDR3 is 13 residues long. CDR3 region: CSVVEGSPYGYTF. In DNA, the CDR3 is TGCAGCGTTGTTGAGGGCTCGCCCTATGGCTACACCTTC. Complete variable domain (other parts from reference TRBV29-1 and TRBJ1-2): SAVISQKPSRDICQRGTSLTIQCQVDSQVTMMFWYRQQPGQSLTLIATANQGSEATYESGFVIDKFPISRPNLTFSTLTVSNMSPEDSSIYLCSVVEGSPYGYTFGSGTRLTVV.